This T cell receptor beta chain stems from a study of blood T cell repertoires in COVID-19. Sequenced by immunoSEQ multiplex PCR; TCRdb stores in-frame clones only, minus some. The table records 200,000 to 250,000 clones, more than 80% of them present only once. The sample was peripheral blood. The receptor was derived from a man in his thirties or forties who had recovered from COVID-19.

CDR3 DNA sequence: TGTGCCAGCAGTCGGGACAGGGATTTTGGCGGGGAGCTGTTTTTT. It yields the protein CASSRDRDFGGELFF. The chain couples TRBV6-5 to TRBJ2-2, with TRBD1 matching 9 bases. The CDR3 has 15 amino acids. The V segment lost 5 bases and the J segment 7 bases; nucleotides outside the gene matches: 8. Germline CDR1 reads MNHEY; CDR2 reads SVGAGI.